This T cell receptor beta chain is drawn from a study of blood T cells in healthy people across ages. General study points: Possibly, changes in expanded clonotypes were confounded because donor CMV status was unknown.

This CDR3 is 19 amino acids long. CDR1 and CDR2 (germline): SGHKS, YYEKEE (reference sequence). With 4 bases clipped from V and 0 bases from J, the junction kept 11 bases outside the gene matches. This clonotype was picked up a small number of times. What it binds is not known. Through a sample-barcoded 5' primer and a J-beta primer mix, a second PCR was run for roughly 7 to 11 cycles. In TCRdb, the 5' RACE reads were re-called with MiXCR into one record per CDR3 protein. The profile shows roughly 800,000 distinct CDR3 sequences, 20% to 30% of them singletons. This sample was shared with a second study, whose subject was T cells of mothers and their children.

This chain links TRBV5-5 with TRBJ2-6; 9 bases match TRBD1. The specimen sequenced was blood. This clonotype was sampled from a boy aged 5-17 years in good health. The CDR3 DNA follows: TGTGCCAGCAGCCTATCCGGCCGGGACAGGGACTCTGGGGCCAACGTCCTGACTTTC. Translated: CASSLSGRDRDSGANVLTF.